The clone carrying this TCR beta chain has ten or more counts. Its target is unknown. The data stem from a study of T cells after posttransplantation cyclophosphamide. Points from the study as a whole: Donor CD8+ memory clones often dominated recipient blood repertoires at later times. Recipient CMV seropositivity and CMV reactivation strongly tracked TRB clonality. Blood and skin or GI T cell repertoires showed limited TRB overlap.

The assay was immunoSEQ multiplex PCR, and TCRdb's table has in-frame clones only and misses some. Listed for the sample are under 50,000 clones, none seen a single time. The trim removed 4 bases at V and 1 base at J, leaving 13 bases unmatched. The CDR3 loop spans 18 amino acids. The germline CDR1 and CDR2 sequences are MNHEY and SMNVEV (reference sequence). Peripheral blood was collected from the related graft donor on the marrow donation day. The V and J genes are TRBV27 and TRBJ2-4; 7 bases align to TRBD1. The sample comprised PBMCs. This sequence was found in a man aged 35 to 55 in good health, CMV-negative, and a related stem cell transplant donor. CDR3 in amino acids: CASSSQGVLKTAKNIQYF. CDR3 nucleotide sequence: TGTGCCAGCAGTTCGCAGGGGGTCTTGAAGACGGCCAAAAACATTCAGTACTTC.